This TCR beta chain derives from a study of cytomegalovirus exposure and HLA in healthy donors. Study-wide background: There were 65 million to 85 million unique TCRs (from HLA-typed donors) in an early data release.

The study, taken as a whole, reports: In a later analysis, the majority of CMV-associated beta chains seemingly showed HLA restriction.

A multiplex PCR was run with 60 Vbeta primers and 13 Jbeta primers. The method was immunoSEQ multiplex PCR; TCRdb's version includes in-frame clones alone and lacks a portion of them. In the table there are some 190,000 clones, over 65% of which are singletons. Remarks on this clone: Its antigen is not identified.

CDR1 and CDR2 from the germline V gene are SEHNR and FQNEAQ (reference sequence). V was pared by 3 bases and J by 5 bases, with 14 bases between. This CDR3 spans 14 amino acids. This TCR came from a man aged 18 to 30 in good health and CMV-seronegative. The chain has TRBV7-9 and TRBJ2-7; a possible D gene is TRBD2 (7 bases). The source material was PBMCs. As DNA, the CDR3 is TGTGCCAGCAGCTTGGGGGGGGCACGGAACGAGCAGTACTTC. It specifies CASSLGGARNEQYF.